This T cell receptor (beta chain) comes out of a study of blood T cell repertoires in COVID-19. The data were produced by immunoSEQ multiplex PCR, yet TCRdb's version contains in-frame clones alone and is incomplete. The data contain about 120,000 clones, 70% to 80% of them singletons. Per germline, CDR1 SNHLY and CDR2 FYNNEI. The CDR3 sequence is 16 residues long. V lost 5 bases to trimming and J lost 4 bases; unmatched junction nucleotides: 6. The sequencing input was peripheral blood. V gene TRBV2 combines with J gene TRBJ2-2, with 11 bases that match TRBD2. The source of this sequence is a woman older than 75 with acute or convalescent COVID-19. CDR3 DNA: TGTGCCAGCAGTCCCCCGCTAGCGGGGGGCACCGGGGAGCTGTTTTTT. This codes for CASSPPLAGGTGELFF.